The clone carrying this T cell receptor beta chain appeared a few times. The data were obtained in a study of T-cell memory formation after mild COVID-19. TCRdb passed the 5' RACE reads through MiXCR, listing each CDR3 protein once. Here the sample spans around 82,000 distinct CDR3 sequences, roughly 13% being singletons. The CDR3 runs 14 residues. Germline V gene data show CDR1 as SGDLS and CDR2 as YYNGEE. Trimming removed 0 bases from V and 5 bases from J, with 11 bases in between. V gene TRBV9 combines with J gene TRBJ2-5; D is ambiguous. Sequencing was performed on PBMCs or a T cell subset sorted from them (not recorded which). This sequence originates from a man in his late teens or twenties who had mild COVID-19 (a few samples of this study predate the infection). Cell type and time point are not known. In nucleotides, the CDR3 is TGTGCCAGCAGCGTAGAGGGTCGTTTGGAGACCCAGTACTTC. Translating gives CASSVEGRLETQYF.